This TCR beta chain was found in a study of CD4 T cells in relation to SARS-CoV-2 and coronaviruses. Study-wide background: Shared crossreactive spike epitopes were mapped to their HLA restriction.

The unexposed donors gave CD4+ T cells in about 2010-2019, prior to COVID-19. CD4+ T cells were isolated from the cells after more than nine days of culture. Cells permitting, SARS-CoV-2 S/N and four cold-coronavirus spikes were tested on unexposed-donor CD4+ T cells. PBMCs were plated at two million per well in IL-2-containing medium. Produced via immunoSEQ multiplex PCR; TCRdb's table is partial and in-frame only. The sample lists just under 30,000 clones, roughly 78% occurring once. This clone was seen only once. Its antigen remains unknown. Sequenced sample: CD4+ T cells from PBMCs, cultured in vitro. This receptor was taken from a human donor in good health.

As DNA, the CDR3 is TGCAGCGTTGAAGAAGGGGAATGGACTGAAGCTTTCTTT. It yields the protein CSVEEGEWTEAFF. V gene TRBV29-1 combines with J gene TRBJ1-1; weak D call: TRBD1 (5 bases). Trimming removed 0 bases at V and 5 bases at J, with 10 bases between. Germline CDR1 and CDR2: SQVTM and ANQGSEA. The CDR3 runs 13 residues.